The next 8 T cell receptor beta chains were all read from a single sample in a study of radiotherapy plus CTLA-4 blockade in lung cancer. TCRdb's copy holds only in-frame clones and misses some; the assay was immunoSEQ multiplex PCR. Seen here are tens of thousands of clones, 77% observed once, and the top ten hold less than 5.5%. Sequencing used peripheral blood, obtained from a patient treated with radiotherapy plus ipilimumab. The receptors were sampled from a human donor with non-small cell lung cancer who had a complete response to radiotherapy plus ipilimumab.

CDR3 bases: TGTGCCAGCAACTCTCCAGGGGGATCGTCCTACGAGCAGTACGTC. Its protein product is CASNSPGGSSYEQYV. The chain employs TRBV28 and TRBJ2-7; the match to TRBD1 covers 7 bases. The CDR3 sequence is 15 residues long. Unmatched junction bases numbered 10, after V lost 7 bases and J lost 1 base. Looked up from germline, CDR1 is MDHEN and CDR2 is SYDVKM.

In its sample, this clone was seen a few times. The chain couples TRBV10-3 to TRBJ1-2; D not resolved. Germline values: CDR1 ENHRY, CDR2 SYGVKD. The V end lost 10 bases, the J end lost 3 bases, and 6 bases lay between the germline ends. The CDR3 runs 10 residues. The DNA of the CDR3 is TGTGCCACCGGCGACTATGGCTACACCTTC. It codes for CATGDYGYTF.

V gene TRBV19 combines with J gene TRBJ2-5; the match to TRBD2 covers 7 bases. From germline, CDR1 is LNHDA and CDR2 SQIVND (reference sequence). There are 14 residues in the CDR3. V lost 1 base, J lost 2 bases, and 1 base stayed unmatched. The CDR3 spells CASSIAGGQETQYF. CDR3 nucleotides: TGTGCCAGTAGTATAGCGGGGGGTCAAGAGACCCAGTACTTC.

The chain uses TRBV5-4 and TRBJ2-5, with 8 bases that match TRBD1. The V segment lost 5 bases and the J segment 2 bases; nucleotides outside the gene matches: 8. Germline V CDR1 and CDR2: SGHNT, YYREEE (reference sequence). The CDR3 sequence is 15 residues long. The DNA for the CDR3 is TGTGCCAGCAGTCTTGACAGGGGTTGGCAAGAGACCCAGTACTTC. It is translated as CASSLDRGWQETQYF.

The chain joins TRBV19 to TRBJ1-4; TRBD1 is a possible D gene (6 bases). Germline V CDR1 and CDR2: LNHDA, SQIVND (reference sequence). Deletions cut 4 bases from V and 5 bases from J, with 14 bases between. The CDR3 is 15 amino acids. The CDR3: CASSTGQTRNEKLFF. CDR3 DNA: TGTGCCAGTAGTACCGGACAGACACGAAATGAAAAACTGTTTTTT.

V gene TRBV19 combines with J gene TRBJ2-5, with D tentatively TRBD1 or TRBD2 (5 bases each). V lost 3 bases and J 4 bases, leaving 12 bases between the germline ends. Germline V gives CDR1 LNHDA, CDR2 SQIVND (reference sequence). The CDR3 totals 14 residues. The CDR3 sequence is CASSIRWGSETQYF. Written as DNA, the CDR3 is TGTGCCAGTAGTATTAGATGGGGGTCAGAGACCCAGTACTTC.

The chain recombines TRBV7-6 with TRBJ2-1; D may match TRBD1 or TRBD2 (5 bases each). Deletions cut 2 bases from V and 6 bases from J, with 14 bases between. CDR3 length equals 15 residues. From germline, CDR1 is SGHVS and CDR2 FNYEAQ. CDR3 sequence (DNA): TGTGCCAGCAGCTTATTTGGTTCAGGGAGCAATGAGCAGTTCTTC. The encoded protein is CASSLFGSGSNEQFF.

This clone was found once. This chain connects TRBV27 to TRBJ1-5; no firm D call. Germline CDR1 reads MNHEY; CDR2 reads SMNVEV (reference sequence). V gave up 3 bases and J gave up 1 base, with 4 bases separating them. This CDR3 has 13 amino acids. The CDR3 reads CASSLGSNQPQHF. The CDR3 region has the DNA TGTGCCAGCAGTTTGGGGAGCAATCAGCCCCAGCATTTT.